The sequence of this T cell receptor (beta chain) was determined in a study of blood T cell repertoires in COVID-19 (dated by TCRdb to 2018 to 2020). General notes on the study: The collaborator samples originated in the United States, Italy and Spain and spanned the acute and convalescent phases of COVID-19. The material from the prospective study consisted of cDNA or gDNA derived from T cells, B-cell-depleted T cells, or PBMCs. The samples were drawn from two sources: the first 160 participants of the ongoing ImmuneRACE study, and approximately 1,300 subjects contributed by 6 global collaborators. The repertoires were made available in a free public database intended to serve as a resource for research on the immune response to SARS-CoV-2. A de-identified subject ID, COVID-19 status, age in years and sex were almost always included in the sample metadata. Where HLA class I and class II types were available, the types were taken from metadata supplied by the sample provider, not from assay-based typing. The dataset comprised deeply sampled blood TCRbeta repertoires from subjects exposed to, actively infected with, or recovered from COVID-19.

In the prospective study, participants were roughly 18 to 89 years old, resided in about two dozen geographic areas of the United States, and were enrolled through a virtual design. To assign participants to cohorts, the prospective study relied on clinical history that participants themselves reported in a screening survey and a study questionnaire. In the prospective study, mobile phlebotomists collected whole blood, serum and a nasopharyngeal or oropharyngeal swab from each participant. Additional blood draws and questionnaires over an approximately 2-month period could optionally be provided by prospective study participants. Prospective study blood samples were shipped either frozen or at room temperature before DNA extraction. A word on this clone: Its binding antigen is unknown. Base quality data are lacking; no much larger clone is found one base away.

TCRbeta CDR3 regions were amplified from genomic DNA using the immunoSEQ Assay, a bias-controlled multiplex PCR. In the paper's pipeline: The number of nucleated cells in each sample was estimated by amplification of reference gene primers within the assay. Sequence reads were collapsed and filtered to measure the absolute abundance of every unique TCRbeta CDR3 rearrangement. For each sample, productive Simpson clonality was calculated by taking the square root of Simpson's diversity index across productive rearrangements. Sourced from immuneACCESS, this table was stored by TCRdb with only in-frame sequences that have V and J called. A share of the clones is absent; for the studies checked, an unresolved V gene accounts for under half, and the remainder has no known explanation. V, J and clone size derive from that table, while D and trimming were established from the DNA sequence. In this sample the table shows 350,000 to 400,000 clones, over 75% of which occur a single time. The ten largest account for roughly 0.97% of the sample.

Here is what the overall study found, with its caveats: How much clinical and demographic metadata was included differed by source and by participant, and the metadata was provided uncurated.

Sequences SGDLS (CDR1) and YYNGEE (CDR2) are obtained from the germline V gene. Here V drops 1 base and J drops 5 bases, and the junction holds 9 bases not matched to any gene. From cysteine to phenylalanine, the CDR3 is 17 amino acids long. Of the read, only the CDR3 DNA is kept; its 51 bases are in frame from base 1. The chain is assembled from TRBV9 and TRBJ2-2; TRBD2 aligns with 9 central bases. This receptor was taken from a woman aged 25 to 39 with acute COVID-19. Material: PBMCs or T cells enriched from blood (not recorded which). Here the CDR3 is given as CASSVFIGAGGTGELFF. The base sequence is TGTGCCAGCAGCGTATTCATCGGAGCGGGGGGTACCGGGGAGCTGTTTTTT.